This T cell receptor beta chain was identified in a study of shared clonotypes between healthy human individuals. Study findings and constraints: Compared with clonotypes that all four donors shared, non-shared clonotypes had lower generation probabilities. Among donors, clonotype sharing was expected to be affected by sequencing depth.

The method was immunoSEQ multiplex PCR; TCRdb's version includes in-frame clones alone and lacks a portion of them. The sample has 2 million to 3 million clones, 80% to 95% seen once. About this clone: Its target is not known.

This CDR3 has 14 amino acids. Germline lookup yields CDR1 MGHRA and CDR2 YSYEKL. V was pared by 3 bases and J by 6 bases, with 13 bases between. The chain links TRBV4-1 to TRBJ2-3, with D hard to call. The specimen sequenced was naive CD4+ T cells from PBMCs. Sample subset: CD45RA+ positively selected. The sequence was collected from a man in his late teens or twenties in good health. Some clones in this sample may be carry-over from other donors' samples. Written as DNA, the CDR3 is TGCGCCAGCAGCCAGGAGAGACTGGGTGATACGCAGTATTTT. Protein sequence: CASSQERLGDTQYF.